This T cell receptor beta chain comes out of a study of T cells in Graves' hyperthyroidism and ophthalmopathy. This CDR3 contains 12 residues. Germline lookup yields CDR1 MDHEN and CDR2 SYDVKM. V was clipped by 4 bases and J by 7 bases, with 8 bases between them. Ophthalmopathy patients showed a Clinical Activity Score of at least 3, NOSPECS grade of at least 4 and duration under 3 months. For the diagnoses, clinical symptoms, serum thyroxine and TRAb, thyroid ultrasound and orbital computed tomography were used. PBMCs stemmed from 10 ml fresh peripheral blood. This clonotype was found many times. Its antigen remains unidentified. General study points: Blood shared most expanded thyroid clonotypes above 0.001.

TCR beta CDR3 region amplification was performed from RNA transcripts. First-round RT-PCR with HTBI primers amplified the TCR CDR3 region. In TCRdb, the multiplex PCR reads were re-called with MiXCR into one record per CDR3 protein. The sample records 240,000 or so distinct CDR3 sequences, 15% to 20% being singletons. The gene calls are TRBV28 and TRBJ1-5; D unclear. Material: blood. The clonotype comes from a young woman with Graves' ophthalmopathy. CDR3 region: CASSYSYQPQHF. The CDR3, as DNA: TGTGCCAGCAGTTACAGCTACCAGCCCCAGCATTTT.